The entry below describes one T cell receptor beta chain. Other DNA variants within this sample encode the same CDR3. Original data processing: The authors estimated nucleated cell counts from reference gene primer amplification. Method: immunoSEQ multiplex PCR; TCRdb's copy keeps in-frame clones and lacks some. D and trimming come from the DNA, and the V and J calls and clone size come from that table. Here the sample spans about 110,000 clones, about nine tenths being singletons. The length of the CDR3 is 13 residues. Deletions cut 3 bases from V and 5 bases from J, with 9 bases between. Germline-derived CDR1 and CDR2 are KGHSH and LQKENI. The data were taken from a study of blood T cell repertoires in COVID-19. Overall study: Acute-phase and convalescent COVID-19 samples originated in the United States, Italy and Spain. PBMCs, B-cell-depleted T cells, or T cells were the source of the cDNA or gDNA that made up the material.

This clonotype originated in a human donor in a cohort sampled during active COVID-19. Input material: peripheral blood. The genes are TRBV18 and TRBJ2-3; D might be TRBD2 (6 bases). CDR3 residues: CASSPPGGDTQYF. The CDR3 bases are TGTGCCAGCTCACCGCCCGGGGGAGATACGCAGTATTTT.